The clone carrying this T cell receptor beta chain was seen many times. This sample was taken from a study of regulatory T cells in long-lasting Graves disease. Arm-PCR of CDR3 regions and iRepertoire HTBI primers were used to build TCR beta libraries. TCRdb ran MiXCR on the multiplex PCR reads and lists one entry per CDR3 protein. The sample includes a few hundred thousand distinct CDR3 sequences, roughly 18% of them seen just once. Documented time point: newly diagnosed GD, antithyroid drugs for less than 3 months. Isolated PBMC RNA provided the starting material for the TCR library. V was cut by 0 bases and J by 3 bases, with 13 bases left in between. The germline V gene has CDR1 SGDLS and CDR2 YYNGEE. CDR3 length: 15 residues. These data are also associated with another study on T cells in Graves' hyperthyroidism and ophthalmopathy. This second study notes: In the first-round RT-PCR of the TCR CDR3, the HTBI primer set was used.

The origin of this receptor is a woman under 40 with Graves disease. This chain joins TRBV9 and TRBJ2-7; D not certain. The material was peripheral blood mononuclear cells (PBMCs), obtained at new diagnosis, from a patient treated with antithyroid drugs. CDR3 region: CASSVEAAGFYEQYF. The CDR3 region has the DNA TGTGCCAGCAGCGTAGAAGCTGCCGGGTTCTACGAGCAGTACTTC.